This T cell receptor (beta chain) came from a study of shared clonotypes between healthy human individuals. On the study more broadly: Three plates were used per donor for CD4 naive, three for CD4 memory, two for CD8 naive and one for CD8 memory.

Germline CDR1 is MNHNS and CDR2 is SASEGT. The CDR3 length is 16 residues. The germline V and J ends were trimmed by 2 bases and 4 bases, with 17 bases remaining between them. CD4+ cells were split into CD45RA+ naive and CD45RA-negative memory subsets. Some clones are missing from TCRdb's copy, which holds only in-frame ones; the method was immunoSEQ multiplex PCR. The profile shows 2 million to 2.5 million clones, 85% to 95% of them singletons. The chain joins TRBV6-1 to TRBJ2-5, with D perhaps matching TRBD1 (6 bases). The specimen was naive CD4+ T cells from PBMCs. Subset indicated: CD45RA+ positively selected. The TCR sequence derives from a man aged 18 to 35 in good health. Some clones in this sample may be carry-over from other donors' samples. The CDR3 coding sequence is TGTGCCAGCAGTGAAATTGGCCAGGGGTTCGGAGAGACCCAGTACTTC. This gives the protein CASSEIGQGFGETQYF.